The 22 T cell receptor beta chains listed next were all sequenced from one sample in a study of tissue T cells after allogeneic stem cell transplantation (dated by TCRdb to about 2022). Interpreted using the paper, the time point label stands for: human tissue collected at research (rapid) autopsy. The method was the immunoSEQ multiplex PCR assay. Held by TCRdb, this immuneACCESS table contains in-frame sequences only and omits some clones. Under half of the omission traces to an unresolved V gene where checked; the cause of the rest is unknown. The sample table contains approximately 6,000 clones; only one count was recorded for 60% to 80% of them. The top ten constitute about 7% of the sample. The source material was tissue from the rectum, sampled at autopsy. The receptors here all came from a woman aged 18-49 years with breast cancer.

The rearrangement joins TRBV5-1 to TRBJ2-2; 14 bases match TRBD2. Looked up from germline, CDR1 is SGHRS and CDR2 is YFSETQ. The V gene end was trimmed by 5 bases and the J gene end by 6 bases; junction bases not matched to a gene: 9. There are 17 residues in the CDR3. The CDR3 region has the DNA TGCGCCAGCAGTGAGACTAGCGGGGGGGCCTATGCCGGGGAGCTGTTTTTT. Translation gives CASSETSGGAYAGELFF.

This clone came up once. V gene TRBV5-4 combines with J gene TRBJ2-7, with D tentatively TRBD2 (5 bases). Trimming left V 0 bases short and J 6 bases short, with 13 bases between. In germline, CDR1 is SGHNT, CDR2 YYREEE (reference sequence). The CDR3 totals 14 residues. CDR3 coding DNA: TGTGCCAGCAGCTTGGGCGAGGGCCTGGGCGAGCAGTACTTC. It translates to CASSLGEGLGEQYF.

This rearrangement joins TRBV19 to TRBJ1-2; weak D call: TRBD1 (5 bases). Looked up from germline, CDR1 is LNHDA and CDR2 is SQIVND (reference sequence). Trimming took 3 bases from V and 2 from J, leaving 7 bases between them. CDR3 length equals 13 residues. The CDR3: CASSMRQNYGYTF. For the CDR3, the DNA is TGTGCCAGTAGTATGAGACAGAACTATGGCTACACCTTC.

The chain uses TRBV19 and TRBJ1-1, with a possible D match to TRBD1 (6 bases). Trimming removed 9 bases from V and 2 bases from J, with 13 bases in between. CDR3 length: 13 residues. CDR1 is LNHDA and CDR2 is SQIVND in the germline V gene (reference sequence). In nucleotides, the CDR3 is TGTGCCAGCGCTGACAGGTTCAACACTGAAGCTTTCTTT. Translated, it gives CASADRFNTEAFF. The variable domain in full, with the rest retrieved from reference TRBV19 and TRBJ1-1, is DGGITQSPKYLFRKEGQNVTLSCEQNLNHDAMYWYRQDPGQGLRLIYYSQIVNDFQKGDIAEGYSVSREKKESFPLTVTSAQKNPTAFYLCASADRFNTEAFFGQGTRLTVV.

The DNA for the CDR3 is TGTGCCAGCAGCCAAGATTCCAGGGGTGTGTTCTTC. Translation gives CASSQDSRGVFF. The rearrangement joins TRBV3-1 (or the pseudogene TRBV3-2) to TRBJ2-1, with D tentatively TRBD1 (6 bases). V gave up 0 bases and J gave up 15 bases, with 12 bases separating them. The CDR3 length is 12 residues. Germline V gene data show CDR1 as LGHDT and CDR2 as YNNKEL (reference sequence).

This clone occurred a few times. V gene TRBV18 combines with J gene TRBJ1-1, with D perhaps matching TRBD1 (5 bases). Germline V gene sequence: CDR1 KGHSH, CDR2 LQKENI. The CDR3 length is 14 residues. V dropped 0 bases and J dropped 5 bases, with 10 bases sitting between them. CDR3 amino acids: CASSPPGGWTEAFF. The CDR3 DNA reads TGTGCCAGCTCACCACCGGGGGGTTGGACTGAAGCTTTCTTT.

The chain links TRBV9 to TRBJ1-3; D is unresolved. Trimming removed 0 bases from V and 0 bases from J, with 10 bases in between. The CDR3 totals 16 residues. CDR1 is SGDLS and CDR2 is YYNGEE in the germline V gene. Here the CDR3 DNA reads TGTGCCAGCAGCGTAGCTATGTATCTCTCTGGAAACACCATATATTTT. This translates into CASSVAMYLSGNTIYF. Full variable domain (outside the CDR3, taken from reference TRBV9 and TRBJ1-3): DSGVTQTPKHLITATGQRVTLRCSPRSGDLSVYWYQQSLDQGLQFLIQYYNGEERAKGNILERFSAQQFPDLHSELNLSSLELGDSALYFCASSVAMYLSGNTIYFGEGSWLTVV.

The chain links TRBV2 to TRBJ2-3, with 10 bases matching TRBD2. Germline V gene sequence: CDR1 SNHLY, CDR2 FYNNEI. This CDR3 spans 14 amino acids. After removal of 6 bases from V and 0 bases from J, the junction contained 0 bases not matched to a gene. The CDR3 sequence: CASRLAGSTDTQYF. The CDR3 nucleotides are TGTGCCAGCAGACTAGCGGGGAGCACAGATACGCAGTATTTT.

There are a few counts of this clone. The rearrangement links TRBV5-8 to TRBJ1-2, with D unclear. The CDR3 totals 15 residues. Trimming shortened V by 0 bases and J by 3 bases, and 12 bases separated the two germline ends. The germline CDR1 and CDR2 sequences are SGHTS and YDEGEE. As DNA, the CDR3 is TGTGCCAGCAGCTTGGAGGGTGGTTTTGACTATGGCTACACCTTC. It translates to CASSLEGGFDYGYTF.

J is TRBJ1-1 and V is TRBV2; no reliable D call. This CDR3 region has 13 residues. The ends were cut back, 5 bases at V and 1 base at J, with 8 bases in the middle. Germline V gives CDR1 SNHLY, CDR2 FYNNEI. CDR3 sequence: CASSLTENTEAFF. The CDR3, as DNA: TGTGCCAGCAGTCTTACAGAGAACACTGAAGCTTTCTTT.

In nucleotides, the CDR3 is TGCGCCAGCACCGGGGGTAGCGGCCGAACCGTCTATGGCTACACCTTC. Its translation: CASTGGSGRTVYGYTF. This chain uses TRBV10-1 with TRBJ1-2; tentatively, D is TRBD1 (5 bases). The CDR3 is 16 amino acids. V lost 7 bases to trimming and J lost 4 bases, with 22 bases between them. Germline V gives CDR1 WNHNN, CDR2 SYGVQD (reference sequence).

As DNA, the CDR3 is TGCGCCAGCAGCTACCAAGAGACCCAGTACTTC. This codes for CASSYQETQYF. The chain has TRBV5-1 and TRBJ2-5, with D uncertain. Trimming stripped 3 bases from V and 0 bases from J, with 0 bases between. The CDR3 extends over 11 amino acids. Germline lookup yields CDR1 SGHRS and CDR2 YFSETQ.

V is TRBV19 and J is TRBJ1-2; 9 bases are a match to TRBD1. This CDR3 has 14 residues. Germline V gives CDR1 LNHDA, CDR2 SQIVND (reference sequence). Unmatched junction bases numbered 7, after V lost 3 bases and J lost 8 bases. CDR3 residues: CASSIAQGARGYTF. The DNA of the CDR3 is TGTGCCAGTAGTATTGCACAGGGGGCGCGGGGCTACACCTTC.

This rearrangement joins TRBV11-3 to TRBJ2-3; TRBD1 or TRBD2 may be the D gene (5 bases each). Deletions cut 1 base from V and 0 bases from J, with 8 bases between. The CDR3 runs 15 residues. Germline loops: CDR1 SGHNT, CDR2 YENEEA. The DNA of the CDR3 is TGTGCCAGCAGCTTAGGAGGGGAAAGCACAGATACGCAGTATTTT. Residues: CASSLGGESTDTQYF.

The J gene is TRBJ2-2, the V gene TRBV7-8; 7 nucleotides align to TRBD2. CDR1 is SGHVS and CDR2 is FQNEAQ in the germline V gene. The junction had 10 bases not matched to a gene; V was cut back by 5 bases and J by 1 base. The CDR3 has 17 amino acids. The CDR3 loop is CASSPKGGIKNTGELFF. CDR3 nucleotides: TGTGCCAGCAGCCCAAAGGGAGGGATAAAGAACACCGGGGAGCTGTTTTTT.

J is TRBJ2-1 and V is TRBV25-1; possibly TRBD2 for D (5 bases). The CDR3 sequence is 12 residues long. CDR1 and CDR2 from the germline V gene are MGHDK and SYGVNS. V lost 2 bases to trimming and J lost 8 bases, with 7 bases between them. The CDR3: CASSEKEDEQFF. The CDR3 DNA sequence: TGTGCCAGCAGTGAAAAGGAGGATGAGCAGTTCTTC. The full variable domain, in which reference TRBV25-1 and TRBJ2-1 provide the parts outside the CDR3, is EADIYQTPRYLVIGTGKKITLECSQTMGHDKMYWYQQDPGMELHLIHYSYGVNSTEKGDLSSESTVSRIRTEHFPLTLESARPSHTSQYLCASSEKEDEQFFGPGTRLTVL.

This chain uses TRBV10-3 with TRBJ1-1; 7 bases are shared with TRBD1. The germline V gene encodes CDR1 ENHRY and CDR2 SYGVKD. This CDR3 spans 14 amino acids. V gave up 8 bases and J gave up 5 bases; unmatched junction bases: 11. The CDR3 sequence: CAIGQERGETEAFF. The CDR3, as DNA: TGTGCCATCGGACAGGAGCGTGGGGAGACTGAAGCTTTCTTT.

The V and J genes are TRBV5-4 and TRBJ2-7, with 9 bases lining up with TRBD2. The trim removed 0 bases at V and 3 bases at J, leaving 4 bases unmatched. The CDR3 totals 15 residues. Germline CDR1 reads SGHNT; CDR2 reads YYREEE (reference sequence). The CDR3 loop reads CASSLGAGGSYEQYF. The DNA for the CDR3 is TGTGCCAGCAGCTTGGGAGCGGGAGGAAGCTACGAGCAGTACTTC.

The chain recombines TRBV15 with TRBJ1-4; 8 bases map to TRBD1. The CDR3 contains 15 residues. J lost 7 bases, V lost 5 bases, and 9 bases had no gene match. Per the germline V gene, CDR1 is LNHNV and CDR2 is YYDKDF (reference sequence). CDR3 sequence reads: CATSRLRQGAEKLFF. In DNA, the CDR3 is TGTGCCACCAGCCGTCTACGTCAGGGGGCTGAAAAACTGTTTTTT.

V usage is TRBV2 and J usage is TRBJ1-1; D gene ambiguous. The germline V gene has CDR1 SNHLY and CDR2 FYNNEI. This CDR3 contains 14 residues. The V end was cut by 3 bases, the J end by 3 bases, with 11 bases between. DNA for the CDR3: TGTGCCAGCAGTGAGGGCAGAGGGTACACTGAAGCTTTCTTT. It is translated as CASSEGRGYTEAFF.

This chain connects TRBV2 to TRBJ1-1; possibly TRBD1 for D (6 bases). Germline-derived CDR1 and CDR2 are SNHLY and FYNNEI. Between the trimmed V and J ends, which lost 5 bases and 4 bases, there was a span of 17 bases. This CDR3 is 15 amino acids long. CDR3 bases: TGTGCCAGCAGTCTAACACAGGGCCCCAGCACTGAAGCTTTCTTT. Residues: CASSLTQGPSTEAFF.

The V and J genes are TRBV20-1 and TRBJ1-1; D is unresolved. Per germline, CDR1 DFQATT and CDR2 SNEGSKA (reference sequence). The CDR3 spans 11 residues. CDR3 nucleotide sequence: TGCAGCGTGACATATGAAGCTGAAGCTTTCTTT. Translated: CSVTYEAEAFF.